The 19 T cell receptor beta chains reported below all come from one sample, sequenced in a study of blood T cell repertoires in COVID-19. Assay used: immunoSEQ multiplex PCR; TCRdb lists only in-frame clones, some missing. The sample records some 80,000 clones, roughly four fifths being singletons. The sequenced material came from peripheral blood. These receptors all come from a woman between 65 and 79 years old with acute or convalescent COVID-19.

The chain uses TRBV9 and TRBJ1-3; TRBD1 matches at 9 bases. The CDR3 runs to 16 residues. With 4 bases clipped from V and 2 bases from J, the junction kept 7 bases outside the gene matches. Per the germline V gene, CDR1 is SGDLS and CDR2 is YYNGEE. The CDR3 region has the DNA TGTGCCAGCAGCTTCCGGACAGGGGATGCTGGAAACACCATATATTTT. It encodes CASSFRTGDAGNTIYF.

A few counts support this clone. V usage is TRBV3-1 (or the pseudogene TRBV3-2) and J usage is TRBJ2-5; D possibly corresponds to TRBD2 (7 bases). Per the germline V gene, CDR1 is LGHDT and CDR2 is YNNKEL (reference sequence). This CDR3 contains 14 residues. The V end lost 1 base, the J end lost 5 bases, and 11 bases lay between the germline ends. CDR3: CASSQVRGGETQYF. The DNA of the CDR3 is TGTGCCAGCAGCCAAGTCAGGGGAGGGGAGACCCAGTACTTC.

The rearrangement uses TRBV4-1 and TRBJ1-6; a weak D match, TRBD1 (5 bases). Trimming left V 1 base short and J 7 bases short, with 8 bases between. Germline loops: CDR1 MGHRA, CDR2 YSYEKL. This CDR3 contains 14 residues. CDR3 nucleotide sequence: TGCGCCAGCAGCCAAGCAGGGTACAATTCACCCCTCCACTTT. Encoded protein: CASSQAGYNSPLHF.

This chain uses TRBV2 with TRBJ1-5, with no clear D. Per the germline V gene, CDR1 is SNHLY and CDR2 is FYNNEI. CDR3 size: 15 residues. V dropped 1 base and J dropped 4 bases, with 11 bases sitting between them. This chain's CDR3 is CASSEGWRRNQPQHF. The CDR3 DNA sequence: TGTGCCAGCAGTGAAGGGTGGCGGCGAAATCAGCCCCAGCATTTT.

The V call is TRBV6-5, the J call TRBJ1-2, with D possibly TRBD1 on 6 matching bases. This CDR3 is built from 14 residues. Trimming stripped 6 bases from V and 3 bases from J, with 14 bases between. CDR1 is MNHEY and CDR2 is SVGAGI in the germline V gene. CDR3 region: CASRVGQIYYGYTF. DNA for the CDR3: TGTGCCAGCAGGGTAGGACAGATTTACTATGGCTACACCTTC.

The V and J genes are TRBV19 and TRBJ1-5; 7 bases are a match to TRBD1. Trimming at V came to 10 bases and at J to 5 bases, leaving 11 bases not matched to a gene. CDR1 and CDR2 from the germline V gene are LNHDA and SQIVND (reference sequence). This CDR3 region has 14 residues. The CDR3 loop is CATSARQGHQPQHF. CDR3 coding DNA: TGTGCCACTTCGGCTAGACAGGGTCATCAGCCCCAGCATTTT.

The chain couples TRBV12-3 or TRBV12-4 to TRBJ2-7, with 8 bases fitting TRBD2. The CDR3 loop spans 12 amino acids. V gave up 6 bases and J gave up 6 bases; unmatched junction bases: 4. The chain's CDR3 is CASSPGGFEQYF. The CDR3 region has the DNA TGTGCCAGCAGCCCGGGGGGGTTCGAGCAGTACTTC.

A few counts support this clone. Its ends do not fully match the called genes, so a read error is possible. The CDR3 is CASNIAGLGNEQFF. The CDR3 nucleotides are TGTGCCAGTAATATAGCGGGTTTGGGCAATGAGCAGTTCTTC. V and J are TRBV19 and TRBJ2-1; 7 bases agree with TRBD2. The germline V gene has CDR1 LNHDA and CDR2 SQIVND (reference sequence). This CDR3 has 14 amino acids.

This rearrangement joins TRBV27 to TRBJ2-7; TRBD2 agrees at 13 bases. V gave up 6 bases and J gave up 5 bases; unmatched junction bases: 13. Per the germline V gene, CDR1 is MNHEY and CDR2 is SMNVEV (reference sequence). The length of the CDR3 is 17 residues. The CDR3 DNA follows: TGTGCCAGCAGCCCCGGGACTAGCGGGACCCTTAGTCACGAGCAGTACTTC. Protein: CASSPGTSGTLSHEQYF.

This chain joins TRBV19 and TRBJ2-2; weak D call: TRBD2 (5 bases). The CDR3 loop spans 14 amino acids. Germline CDR1 LNHDA, CDR2 SQIVND (reference sequence). V lost 6 bases and J 2 bases, leaving 10 bases between the germline ends. CDR3 in amino acids: CASSGMVNTGELFF. The CDR3 DNA sequence: TGTGCCAGTAGCGGGATGGTTAACACCGGGGAGCTGTTTTTT. Supplemented by reference TRBV19 and TRBJ2-2, the full variable domain reads DGGITQSPKYLFRKEGQNVTLSCEQNLNHDAMYWYRQDPGQGLRLIYYSQIVNDFQKGDIAEGYSVSREKKESFPLTVTSAQKNPTAFYLCASSGMVNTGELFFGEGSRLTVL.

The V and J genes are TRBV3-1 (or the pseudogene TRBV3-2) and TRBJ1-5, with a weak D call TRBD1 (5 bases). Trimming shortened V by 6 bases and J by 5 bases, and 11 bases separated the two germline ends. The V gene's germline CDR1 is LGHDT and CDR2 YNNKEL (reference sequence). The CDR3 loop spans 13 amino acids. This CDR3 is CASSQGGYQPQHF. The CDR3 nucleotides are TGTGCCAGCAGTCAGGGTGGGTATCAGCCCCAGCATTTT.

The genes are TRBV24-1 and TRBJ1-5, with D perhaps matching TRBD1 (5 bases). Trimming cost V 9 bases and J 3 bases, with 17 bases left between them. In germline, CDR1 is KGHDR, CDR2 SFDVKD. The CDR3 contains 15 residues. The CDR3 DNA reads TGTGCCACCCGGAAGGGGCCCTGGTCCAATCAGCCCCAGCATTTT. Protein product: CATRKGPWSNQPQHF.

V and J are TRBV30 and TRBJ2-2; D gene ambiguous. The CDR3 spans 14 residues. V was trimmed by 2 bases and J by 6 bases, leaving 13 bases between them. Germline-derived CDR1 and CDR2 are GTSNPN and SVGIG (reference sequence). This chain's CDR3 is CAWSLRPPPGELFF. The CDR3 nucleotides are TGTGCCTGGAGTCTGCGTCCTCCTCCCGGGGAGCTGTTTTTT.

The chain recombines TRBV14 with TRBJ2-7; a weak D match, TRBD2 (6 bases). The CDR3 extends over 14 amino acids. Germline loops: CDR1 SGHDN, CDR2 FVKESK. The germline V and J ends were trimmed by 5 bases and 0 bases, with 11 bases remaining between them. The CDR3 loop is CASSSSVSSYEQYF. The CDR3 coding sequence is TGTGCCAGCAGCTCTAGCGTGAGCTCCTACGAGCAGTACTTC.

This clone was observed a handful of times. V is TRBV4-2 and J is TRBJ1-6; 7 bases agree with TRBD1. Germline trimming cut 2 bases from V and 7 bases from J; bases unmatched to any gene: 5. Germline lookup yields CDR1 LGHNA and CDR2 YNFKEQ. This CDR3 has 15 amino acids. The CDR3 reads CASSQPGTANSPLHF. Written as DNA, the CDR3 is TGTGCCAGCAGCCAACCCGGGACAGCGAATTCACCCCTCCACTTT.

This chain links TRBV14 with TRBJ1-2; unclear D gene. The CDR3 spans 17 residues. V was pared by 0 bases and J by 5 bases, with 19 bases between. CDR1 SGHDN and CDR2 FVKESK come from the germline V gene. The CDR3 DNA reads TGTGCCAGCAGCCAAGAGGGTATCCGTGGACTGATATATGGCTACACCTTC. Protein product: CASSQEGIRGLIYGYTF.

This clone was detected only once. The CDR3 is CASSLDGFLGSYNSPLHF. DNA for the CDR3: TGTGCCAGTAGCCTCGACGGGTTCCTGGGCTCCTATAATTCACCCCTCCACTTT. The rearrangement links TRBV19 to TRBJ1-6; D remains ambiguous. Looked up from germline, CDR1 is LNHDA and CDR2 is SQIVND (reference sequence). Between the trimmed V and J ends, which lost 6 bases and 0 bases, there was a span of 18 bases. The CDR3 is 18 amino acids. Drawing the rest from reference TRBV19 and TRBJ1-6, the complete variable domain is DGGITQSPKYLFRKEGQNVTLSCEQNLNHDAMYWYRQDPGQGLRLIYYSQIVNDFQKGDIAEGYSVSREKKESFPLTVTSAQKNPTAFYLCASSLDGFLGSYNSPLHFGNGTRLTVT.

CDR3 amino acids: CAWSPSTDTQYF. As DNA, the CDR3 is TGTGCCTGGAGCCCGAGCACAGATACGCAGTATTTT. This chain uses TRBV30 with TRBJ2-3; D gene unclear. This CDR3 is built from 12 residues. Germline values: CDR1 GTSNPN, CDR2 SVGIG (reference sequence). V was cut by 3 bases and J by 0 bases, with 4 bases left in between.

This chain links TRBV19 with TRBJ1-1, with 7 bases matching TRBD1. This CDR3 contains 15 residues. Germline CDR1 reads LNHDA; CDR2 reads SQIVND (reference sequence). Trimming cost V 6 bases and J 4 bases; bases outside gene matches: 11. CDR3 DNA sequence: TGTGCCAGTAGGATCCAGCCCGGGACAGCCACTGAAGCTTTCTTT. Translated: CASRIQPGTATEAFF.